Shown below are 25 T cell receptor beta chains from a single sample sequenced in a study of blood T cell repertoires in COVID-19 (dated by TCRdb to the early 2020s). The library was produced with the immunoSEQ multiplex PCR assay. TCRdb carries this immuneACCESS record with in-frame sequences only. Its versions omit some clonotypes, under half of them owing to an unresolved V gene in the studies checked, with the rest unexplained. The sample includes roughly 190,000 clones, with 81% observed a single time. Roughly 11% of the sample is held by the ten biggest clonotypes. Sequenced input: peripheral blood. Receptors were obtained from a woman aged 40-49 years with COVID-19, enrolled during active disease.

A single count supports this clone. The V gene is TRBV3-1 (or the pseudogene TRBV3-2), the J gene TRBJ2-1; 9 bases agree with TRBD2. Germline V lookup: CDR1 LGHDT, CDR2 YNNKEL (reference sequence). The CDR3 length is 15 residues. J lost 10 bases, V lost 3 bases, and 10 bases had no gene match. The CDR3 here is CASSHSGRPLWEQFF. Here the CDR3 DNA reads TGTGCCAGCAGCCACAGCGGGAGGCCGCTCTGGGAGCAGTTCTTC.

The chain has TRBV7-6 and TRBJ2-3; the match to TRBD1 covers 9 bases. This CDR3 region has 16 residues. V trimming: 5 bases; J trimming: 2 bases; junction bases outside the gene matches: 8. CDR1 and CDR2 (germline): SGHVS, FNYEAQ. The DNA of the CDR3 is TGTGCCAGCAGCCTCGGACAGGGGCTCCACACAGATACGCAGTATTTT. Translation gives CASSLGQGLHTDTQYF.

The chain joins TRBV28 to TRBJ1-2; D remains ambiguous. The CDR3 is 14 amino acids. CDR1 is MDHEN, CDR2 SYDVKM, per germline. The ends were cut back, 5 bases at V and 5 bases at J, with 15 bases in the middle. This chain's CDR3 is CASSAFPGGYGYTF. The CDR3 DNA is TGTGCCAGCAGTGCCTTCCCCGGCGGGTATGGCTACACCTTC.

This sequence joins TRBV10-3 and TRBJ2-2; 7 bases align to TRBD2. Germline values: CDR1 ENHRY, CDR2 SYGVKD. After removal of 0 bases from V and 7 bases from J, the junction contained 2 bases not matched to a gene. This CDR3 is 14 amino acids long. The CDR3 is CAISESGGDGELFF. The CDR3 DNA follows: TGTGCCATCAGTGAGTCGGGAGGGGACGGGGAGCTGTTTTTT.

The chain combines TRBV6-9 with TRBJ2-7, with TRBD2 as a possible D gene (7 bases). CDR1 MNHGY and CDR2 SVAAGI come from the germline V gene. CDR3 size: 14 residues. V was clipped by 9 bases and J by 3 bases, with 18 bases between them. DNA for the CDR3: TGTGCCAGAGACCAGCGGGACACCAACTACGAGCAGTACTTC. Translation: CARDQRDTNYEQYF.

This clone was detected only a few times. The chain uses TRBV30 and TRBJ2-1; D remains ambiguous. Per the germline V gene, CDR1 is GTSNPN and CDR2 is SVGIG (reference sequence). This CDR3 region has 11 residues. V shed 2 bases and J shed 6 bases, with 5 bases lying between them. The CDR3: CAWSYRNEQFF. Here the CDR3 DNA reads TGTGCCTGGAGTTATCGCAATGAGCAGTTCTTC.

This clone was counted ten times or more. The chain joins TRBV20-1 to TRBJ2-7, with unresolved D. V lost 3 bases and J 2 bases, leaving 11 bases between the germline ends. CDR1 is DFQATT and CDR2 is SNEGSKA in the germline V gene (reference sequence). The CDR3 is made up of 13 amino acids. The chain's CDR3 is CSASGLETYEQYV. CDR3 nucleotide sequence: TGCAGTGCTAGTGGTCTCGAGACCTACGAGCAGTACGTC.

The CDR3 is CASSEVLGSLEQFF. In DNA, the CDR3 is TGTGCCAGCAGTGAAGTGCTAGGCTCTCTTGAGCAGTTCTTC. The J gene is TRBJ2-1, the V gene TRBV6-1; no clear D gene. Germline-derived CDR1 and CDR2 are MNHNS and SASEGT. V was clipped by 1 base and J by 9 bases, with 13 bases between them. The CDR3 loop spans 14 amino acids.

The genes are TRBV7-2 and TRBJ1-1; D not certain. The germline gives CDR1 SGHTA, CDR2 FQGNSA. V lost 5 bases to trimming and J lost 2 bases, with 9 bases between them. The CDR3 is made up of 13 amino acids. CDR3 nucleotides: TGTGCCAGCAGCCCCGCGGGAAACACTGAAGCTTTCTTT. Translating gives CASSPAGNTEAFF.

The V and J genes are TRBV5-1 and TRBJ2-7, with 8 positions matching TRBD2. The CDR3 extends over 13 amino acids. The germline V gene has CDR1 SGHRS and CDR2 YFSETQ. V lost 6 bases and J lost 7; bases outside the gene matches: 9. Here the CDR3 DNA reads TGCGCCAGCACGCCTCTAGCGGGTGGTGAGCAGTACTTC. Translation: CASTPLAGGEQYF.

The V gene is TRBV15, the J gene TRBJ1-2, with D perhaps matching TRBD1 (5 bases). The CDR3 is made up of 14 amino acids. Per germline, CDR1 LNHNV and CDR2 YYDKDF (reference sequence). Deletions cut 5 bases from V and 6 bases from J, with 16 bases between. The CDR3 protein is CATSLGGYQDGYTF. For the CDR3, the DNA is TGTGCCACCAGCCTCGGGGGGTACCAGGATGGCTACACCTTC.

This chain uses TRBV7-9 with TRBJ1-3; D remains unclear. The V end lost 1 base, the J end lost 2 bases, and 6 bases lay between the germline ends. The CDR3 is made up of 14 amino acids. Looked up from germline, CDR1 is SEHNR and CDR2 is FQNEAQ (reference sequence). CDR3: CASSLDSAGNTIYF. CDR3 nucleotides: TGTGCCAGCAGCTTAGACAGTGCTGGAAACACCATATATTTT.

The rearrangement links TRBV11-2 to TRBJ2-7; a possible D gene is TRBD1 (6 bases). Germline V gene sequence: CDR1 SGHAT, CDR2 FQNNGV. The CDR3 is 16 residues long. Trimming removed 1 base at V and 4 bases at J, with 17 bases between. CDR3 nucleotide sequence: TGTGCCAGCAGCTTAGGGACAGCGATCTGGGTATACGAGCAGTACTTC. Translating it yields CASSLGTAIWVYEQYF.

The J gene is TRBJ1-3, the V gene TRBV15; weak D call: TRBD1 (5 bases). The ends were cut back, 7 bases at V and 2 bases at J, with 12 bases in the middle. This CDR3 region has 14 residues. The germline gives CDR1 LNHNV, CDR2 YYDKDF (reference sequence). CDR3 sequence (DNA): TGTGCCACCACCACGGGGACTGCTGGAAACACCATATATTTT. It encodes CATTTGTAGNTIYF.

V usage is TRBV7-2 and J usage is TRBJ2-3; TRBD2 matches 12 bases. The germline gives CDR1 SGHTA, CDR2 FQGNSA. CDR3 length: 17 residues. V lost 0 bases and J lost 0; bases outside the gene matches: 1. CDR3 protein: CASSLAGLAGSTDTQYF. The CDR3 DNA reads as TGTGCCAGCAGCTTAGCCGGACTAGCGGGGAGCACAGATACGCAGTATTTT.

The CDR3 DNA reads as TGTGCCAGCAGTTACCTGTGGACTAGCGGGACCCGAGGCACAGATACGCAGTATTTT. Protein sequence: CASSYLWTSGTRGTDTQYF. The chain recombines TRBV6-2 or TRBV6-3 with TRBJ2-3, with TRBD2 identical over 12 bases. The CDR3 spans 19 residues. V lost 2 bases, J lost 1 base, and 10 bases stayed unmatched. Per the germline V gene, CDR1 is MNHEY and CDR2 is SVGEGT.

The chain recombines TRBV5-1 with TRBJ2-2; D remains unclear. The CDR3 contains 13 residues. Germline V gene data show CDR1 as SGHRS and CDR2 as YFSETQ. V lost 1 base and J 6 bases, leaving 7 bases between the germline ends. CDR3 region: CASSLLWPGELFF. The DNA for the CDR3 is TGCGCCAGCAGCTTGCTTTGGCCCGGGGAGCTGTTTTTT. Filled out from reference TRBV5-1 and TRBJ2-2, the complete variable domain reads KAGVTQTPRYLIKTRGQQVTLSCSPISGHRSVSWYQQTPGQGLQFLFEYFSETQRNKGNFPGRFSGRQFSNSRSEMNVSTLELGDSALYLCASSLLWPGELFFGEGSRLTVL.

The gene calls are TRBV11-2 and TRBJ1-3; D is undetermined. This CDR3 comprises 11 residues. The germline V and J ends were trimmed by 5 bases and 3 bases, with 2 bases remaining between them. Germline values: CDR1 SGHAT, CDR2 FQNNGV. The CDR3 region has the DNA TGTGCCAGCAGCCGTGGAAACACCATATATTTT. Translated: CASSRGNTIYF.

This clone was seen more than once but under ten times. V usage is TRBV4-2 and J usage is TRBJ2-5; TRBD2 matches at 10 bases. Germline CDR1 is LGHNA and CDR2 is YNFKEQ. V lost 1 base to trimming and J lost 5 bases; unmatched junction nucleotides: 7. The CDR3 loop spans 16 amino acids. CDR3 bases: TGTGCCAGCAGCCAAGCTAGCGGGAGTGTGGGGGAGACCCAGTACTTC. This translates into CASSQASGSVGETQYF.

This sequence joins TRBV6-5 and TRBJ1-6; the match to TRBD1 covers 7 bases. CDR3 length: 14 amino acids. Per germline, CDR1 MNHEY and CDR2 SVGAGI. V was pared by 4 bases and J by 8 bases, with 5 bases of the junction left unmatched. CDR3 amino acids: CASSWTGWDSPLHF. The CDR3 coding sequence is TGTGCCAGCAGTTGGACAGGTTGGGATTCACCCCTCCACTTT.

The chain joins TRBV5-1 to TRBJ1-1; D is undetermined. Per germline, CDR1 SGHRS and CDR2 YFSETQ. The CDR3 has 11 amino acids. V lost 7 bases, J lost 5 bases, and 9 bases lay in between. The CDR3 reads CASRTGTEAFF. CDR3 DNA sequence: TGCGCCAGCCGGACGGGGACTGAAGCTTTCTTT.

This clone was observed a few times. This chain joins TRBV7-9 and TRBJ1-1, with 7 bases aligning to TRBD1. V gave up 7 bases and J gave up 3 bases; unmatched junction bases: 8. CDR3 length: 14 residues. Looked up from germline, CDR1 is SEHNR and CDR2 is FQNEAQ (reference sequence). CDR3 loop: CASTPTGTDTEAFF. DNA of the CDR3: TGTGCCAGCACCCCGACAGGGACGGACACTGAAGCTTTCTTT.

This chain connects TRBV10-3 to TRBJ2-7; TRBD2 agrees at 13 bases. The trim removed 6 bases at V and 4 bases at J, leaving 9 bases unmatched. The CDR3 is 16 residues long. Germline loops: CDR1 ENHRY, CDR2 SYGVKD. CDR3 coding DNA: TGTGCCATCAGCTCCATGACTAGCGGGAGGAGGTACGAGCAGTACTTC. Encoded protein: CAISSMTSGRRYEQYF.

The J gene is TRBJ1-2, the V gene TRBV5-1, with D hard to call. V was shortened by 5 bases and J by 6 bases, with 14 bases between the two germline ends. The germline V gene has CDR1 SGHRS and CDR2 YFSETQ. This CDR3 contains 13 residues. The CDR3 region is CASSPASRDGYTF. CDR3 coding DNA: TGCGCCAGCAGTCCCGCGTCTCGAGATGGCTACACCTTC.

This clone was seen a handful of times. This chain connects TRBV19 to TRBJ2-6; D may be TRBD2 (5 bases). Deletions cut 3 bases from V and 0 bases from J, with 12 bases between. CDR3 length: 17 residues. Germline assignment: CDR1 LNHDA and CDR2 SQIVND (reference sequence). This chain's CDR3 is CASSIPRGVSGANVLTF. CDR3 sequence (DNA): TGTGCCAGTAGTATTCCCCGGGGTGTCTCTGGGGCCAACGTCCTGACTTTC. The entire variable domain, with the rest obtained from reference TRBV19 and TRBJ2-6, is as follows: DGGITQSPKYLFRKEGQNVTLSCEQNLNHDAMYWYRQDPGQGLRLIYYSQIVNDFQKGDIAEGYSVSREKKESFPLTVTSAQKNPTAFYLCASSIPRGVSGANVLTFGAGSRLTVL.